The entry below describes one T cell receptor beta chain. The antigen is unknown. These data are taken from a study of monozygotic twins with inflammatory bowel disease. Study-level results: Possibly because of limited power, concordant and discordant twins showed no difference in repertoire similarity. Healthy co-twins, by inverse Simpson, had higher TCRbeta diversity than their siblings with IBD.

CDR1 is MDHEN and CDR2 is SYDVKM in the germline V gene. The CDR3 loop spans 15 amino acids. After re-calling the 5' RACE reads, TCRdb lists one entry per CDR3 protein, DNA absent. This sample's table has roughly 330,000 distinct CDR3 sequences. Blood samples, whole and unsorted for T cells, yielded the isolated total RNA. This clonotype was sampled from a human donor with ulcerative colitis or Crohn's disease, or a healthy co-twin of an affected twin (not recorded which). The sample consisted of blood. This sequence joins TRBV28 and TRBJ2-7; TCRdb's D gene call, TRBD2, goes unchecked for lack of DNA. CDR3 sequence: CASVESGSFFYEQYF.